These 13 T cell receptor beta chains share one sample of origin, sequenced in a study of blood T cell repertoires in COVID-19. Sequencing used immunoSEQ multiplex PCR; TCRdb keeps in-frame clones, though not all of them. There are some 290,000 clones in the sample; around 90% occur only once, and under 1.1% lies in the top ten. Sequencing used peripheral blood. The receptor set was obtained from a woman aged 40 to 55 with COVID-19, enrolled during active disease.

The J gene is TRBJ1-1, the V gene TRBV27; weak D call: TRBD1 (6 bases). V gave up 1 base and J gave up 3 bases, with 15 bases separating them. Germline V lookup: CDR1 MNHEY, CDR2 SMNVEV (reference sequence). This CDR3 is 16 amino acids long. This CDR3 reads CASSLLPGRGYTEAFF. CDR3 sequence (DNA): TGTGCCAGCAGTTTATTGCCAGGGAGGGGGTACACTGAAGCTTTCTTT.

The chain recombines TRBV27 with TRBJ2-2, with D possibly TRBD1 on 6 matching bases. The germline gives CDR1 MNHEY, CDR2 SMNVEV (reference sequence). The CDR3 extends over 15 amino acids. V lost 5 bases, J lost 3 bases, and 13 bases lay in between. The CDR3 is CASSPGTHDTGELFF. CDR3 bases: TGTGCCAGCAGTCCCGGGACACATGACACCGGGGAGCTGTTTTTT.

CDR3 DNA sequence: TGCGCCAGCAGCCAAGAATTGGTGACAGGGGCTAGGGCTGGGGCCAACGTCCTGACTTTC. It translates to CASSQELVTGARAGANVLTF. The V and J genes are TRBV4-3 and TRBJ2-6; 8 bases match TRBD1. CDR3 size: 20 residues. The V gene's germline CDR1 is LGHNA and CDR2 YSLEER. With V trimmed by 0 bases and J by 2 bases, 12 bases remained unmatched.

This chain connects TRBV5-8 to TRBJ2-7, with 11 bases lining up with TRBD2. Unmatched junction bases numbered 4, after V lost 3 bases and J lost 2 bases. Germline values: CDR1 SGHTS, CDR2 YDEGEE. The CDR3 length is 15 residues. CDR3 in amino acids: CASSSISGGAYEQYF. The DNA for the CDR3 is TGTGCCAGCAGCTCTATTAGCGGGGGGGCCTACGAGCAGTACTTC.

This sequence joins TRBV19 and TRBJ2-4, with D perhaps matching TRBD2 (5 bases). Trimming left V 4 bases short and J 1 base short, with 8 bases between. CDR3 size: 14 residues. Germline assignment: CDR1 LNHDA and CDR2 SQIVND (reference sequence). Written as DNA, the CDR3 is TGTGCCAGTAGTAGTCCGGGGGCCAAAAACATTCAGTACTTC. Translation gives CASSSPGAKNIQYF.

V usage is TRBV19 and J usage is TRBJ2-7, with 10 bases lining up with TRBD1. This CDR3 region has 14 residues. Per the germline V gene, CDR1 is LNHDA and CDR2 is SQIVND (reference sequence). V trimming: 6 bases; J trimming: 1 base; junction bases outside the gene matches: 3. The CDR3 DNA sequence: TGTGCCAGTAGGCGGACAGGGGGGTCCTACGAGCAGTACTTC. As protein: CASRRTGGSYEQYF.

This chain links TRBV7-3 with TRBJ2-3; the match to TRBD2 covers 12 bases. The CDR3 is 18 amino acids. Trimming at V came to 0 bases and at J to 2 bases, leaving 6 bases not matched to a gene. The germline V gene encodes CDR1 SGHTA and CDR2 FQGTGA. The CDR3: CASSLTTSGRSLTDTQYF. The CDR3 DNA sequence: TGTGCCAGCAGCTTAACTACTAGCGGGAGGTCTCTCACAGATACGCAGTATTTT.

The chain recombines TRBV2 with TRBJ2-5, with 7 bases matching TRBD1. V dropped 6 bases and J dropped 7; count of bases not matched to a gene: 14. Germline assignment: CDR1 SNHLY and CDR2 FYNNEI. The CDR3 runs to 15 residues. The CDR3 DNA reads as TGTGCCAGCAGGATGGGGACAGCCTCGGGAAGGACCCAGTACTTC. As protein: CASRMGTASGRTQYF.

The chain carries TRBV19 and TRBJ1-6; 10 nucleotides line up with TRBD1. Germline values: CDR1 LNHDA, CDR2 SQIVND (reference sequence). The CDR3 runs 17 residues. The trim removed 7 bases at V and 9 bases at J, leaving 15 bases unmatched. For the CDR3, the DNA is TGTGCCAGTACCCTACGCCGGGACAGGGGAGTAGGTTCACCCCTCCACTTT. Residues: CASTLRRDRGVGSPLHF.

The chain uses TRBV5-1 and TRBJ2-1; 9 positions agree with TRBD2. This CDR3 is 15 amino acids long. Germline V CDR1 and CDR2: SGHRS, YFSETQ. The J segment lost 9 bases and the V segment lost 0 bases, leaving 7 bases of the junction unmatched. CDR3 sequence reads: CASSLEVAGETEQFF. CDR3 DNA: TGCGCCAGCAGCTTGGAAGTAGCGGGGGAGACTGAGCAGTTCTTC.

The chain carries TRBV5-1 and TRBJ2-7; the match to TRBD1 covers 7 bases. The CDR3 totals 15 residues. The germline gives CDR1 SGHRS, CDR2 YFSETQ. Germline trimming cut 4 bases from V and 6 bases from J; bases unmatched to any gene: 13. The CDR3 region is CASSPFPGQIGEQYF. CDR3 sequence (DNA): TGCGCCAGCAGCCCATTCCCGGGACAGATCGGCGAGCAGTACTTC.

The chain links TRBV7-2 to TRBJ1-4; D possibly corresponds to TRBD1 (6 bases). The germline V gene encodes CDR1 SGHTA and CDR2 FQGNSA. V lost 2 bases and J lost 2, with 9 bases in between. The CDR3 has 15 amino acids. The CDR3 spells CASSLRDMTNEKLFF. For the CDR3, the DNA is TGTGCCAGCAGCTTAAGGGACATGACTAATGAAAAACTGTTTTTT.

The chain has TRBV24-1 and TRBJ1-1, with 7 bases that match TRBD1. Unmatched junction bases numbered 8, after V lost 1 base and J lost 4 bases. This CDR3 spans 16 amino acids. The germline V gene has CDR1 KGHDR and CDR2 SFDVKD. In nucleotides, the CDR3 is TGTGCCACCAGTGATTTAAAGGGGGCCCGGATCACTGAAGCTTTCTTT. Translation gives CATSDLKGARITEAFF.